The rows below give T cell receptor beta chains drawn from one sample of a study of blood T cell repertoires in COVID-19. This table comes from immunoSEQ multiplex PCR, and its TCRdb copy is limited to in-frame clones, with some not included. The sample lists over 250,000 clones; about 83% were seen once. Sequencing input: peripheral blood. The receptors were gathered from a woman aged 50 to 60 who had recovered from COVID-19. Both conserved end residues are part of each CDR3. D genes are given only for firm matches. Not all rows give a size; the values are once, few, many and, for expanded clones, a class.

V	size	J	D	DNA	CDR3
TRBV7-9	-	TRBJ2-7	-	TGTGCCAGCAGCTTGGGAGAGGGCTCAGCCTACGAGCAGTACTTC	CASSLGEGSAYEQYF
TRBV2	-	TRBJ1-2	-	TGTGCCAGCAGTGTGAACAGGGTTAACTATGGCTACACCTTC	CASSVNRVNYGYTF
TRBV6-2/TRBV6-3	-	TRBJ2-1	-	TGTGCCAGCAGTCCCTCCCGCTATCGGTTACCTGACAATGAGCAGTTCTTC	CASSPSRYRLPDNEQFF
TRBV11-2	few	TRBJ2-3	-	TGTGCCAGCAGCGCTACGTTCTCCGATACGCAGTATTTT	CASSATFSDTQYF
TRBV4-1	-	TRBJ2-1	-	TGCGCCAGCAGCCAACAAACTACCCGTCGCAAAGCGTCCTACAATGAGCAGTTCTTC	CASSQQTTRRKASYNEQFF
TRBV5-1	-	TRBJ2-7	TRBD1	TGCGCCAGCAGCCCCCGACAGGGGGCAGGGGAGCAGTACTTC	CASSPRQGAGEQYF
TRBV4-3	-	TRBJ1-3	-	TGCGCCAGCAGCCAAGAAGTCTGGCAGGTTGGTGGAAACACCATATATTTT	CASSQEVWQVGGNTIYF
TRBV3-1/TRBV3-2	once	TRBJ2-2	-	TGTGCCAGCAGCCAAGACAGATCGGGGGAGCTGTTTTTT	CASSQDRSGELFF
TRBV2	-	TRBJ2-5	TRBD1	TGTGCCAGCAGGGGGACCCAAACCGGGACAGGGAGTTTAGAGACCCAGTACTTC	CASRGTQTGTGSLETQYF
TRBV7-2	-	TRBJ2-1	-	TGTGCCAGCAGCAGGACTTCGGGGAATGAGCAGTTCTTC	CASSRTSGNEQFF
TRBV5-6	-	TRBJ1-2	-	TGTGCCAGCAGCTTGGAGTCTGGGACGGGGGACTATGGCTACACCTTC	CASSLESGTGDYGYTF
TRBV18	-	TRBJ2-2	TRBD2	TGTGCCAGCTCACCACGGCTAGCGGGGGGGAAGAACACCGGGGAGCTGTTTTTT	CASSPRLAGGKNTGELFF
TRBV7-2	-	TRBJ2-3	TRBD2	TGTGCCAGCAGCTTAGCCTTGGGACTAGCGGGAGGGCCGACTACGCAGTATTTT	CASSLALGLAGGPTTQYF
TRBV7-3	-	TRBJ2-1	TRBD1	TGTGCCAGCAGCTTACGGCCCGGGACAGGGATCAATGAGCAGTTCTTC	CASSLRPGTGINEQFF
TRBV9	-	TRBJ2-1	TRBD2	TGTGCCAGCAGTCTTAGCGGGAGGGACTACAATGAGCAGTTCTTC	CASSLSGRDYNEQFF
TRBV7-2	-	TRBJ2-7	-	TGTGCCAGCAGCTCCGCGTACGTAGACGAGCAGTACTTC	CASSSAYVDEQYF
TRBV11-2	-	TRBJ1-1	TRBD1	TGTGCCAGCAGCCGGGACAGGGGGGACACTGAAGCTTTCTTT	CASSRDRGDTEAFF
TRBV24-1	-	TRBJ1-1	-	TGTGCCACCAAGGACACATTGAACACTGAAGCTTTCTTT	CATKDTLNTEAFF
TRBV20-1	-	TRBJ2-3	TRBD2	TGCAGTGCTAGTGGTATGCGGGAGGGCCCGTTGAGCACAGATACGCAGTATTTT	CSASGMREGPLSTDTQYF
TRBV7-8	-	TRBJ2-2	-	TGTGCCAGCCGGACTCGAACGAACACCGGGGAGCTGTTTTTT	CASRTRTNTGELFF
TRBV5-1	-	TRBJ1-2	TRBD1	TGCGCCAGCAGCTTGAAGTGGGGGACAGGGGACTATGGCTACACCTTC	CASSLKWGTGDYGYTF
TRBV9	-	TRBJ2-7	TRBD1	TGTGCCAGCAGCATTCACTACAGGGGGCCCTCCTACGAGCAGTACTTC	CASSIHYRGPSYEQYF
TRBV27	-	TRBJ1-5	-	TGTGCCAGCAGTCCTCCCTTTAGGACTAGGGGAAGCAATCAGCCCCAGCATTTT	CASSPPFRTRGSNQPQHF
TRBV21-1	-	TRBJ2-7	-	TGTGCCAGCAGCAGAGGGACAGGGGCAAGCTCCTACGAGCAGTACTTC	CASSRGTGASSYEQYF
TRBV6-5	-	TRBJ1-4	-	TGTGCCAGCACGACAGGTGCAACTAATGAAAAACTGTTTTTT	CASTTGATNEKLFF
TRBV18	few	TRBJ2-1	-	TGTGCCAGCTCACCAGTCGGAGGGCAACAATCGGGTGAGCAGTTCTTC	CASSPVGGQQSGEQFF
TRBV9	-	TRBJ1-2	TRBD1	TGTGCCAGCAGCGCTCCACAGGGGGCAATTAGTGGCTACACCTTC	CASSAPQGAISGYTF
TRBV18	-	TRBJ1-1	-	TGTGCCAGCTCACCACCGAACCGGGAGAACACTGAAGCTTTCTTT	CASSPPNRENTEAFF
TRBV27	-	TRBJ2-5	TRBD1	TGTGCCAGCAATACAGGGGGTGGAGAGACCCAGTACTTC	CASNTGGGETQYF
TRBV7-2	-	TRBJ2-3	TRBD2	TGTGCCAGCAGCACCGGGACTAGCGGGAGTATGACAGATACGCAGTATTTT	CASSTGTSGSMTDTQYF
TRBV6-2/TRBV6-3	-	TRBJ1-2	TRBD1	TGTGCCAGCAGTTACCGAACTCGGAACACAGGGGCCGGGGATGGCTACACCTTC	CASSYRTRNTGAGDGYTF
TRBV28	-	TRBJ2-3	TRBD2	TGTGCCAGCAGTTTATACCGGAGCGGGAGGGATACGCAGTATTTT	CASSLYRSGRDTQYF
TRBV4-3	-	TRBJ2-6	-	TGCGCCAGCAGCCAGGACCATCCGGGAGGGGCCAACGTCCTGACTTTC	CASSQDHPGGANVLTF
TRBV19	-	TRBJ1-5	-	TGTGCCAGTAGTTTCGCCCGCGGGGGGTGGAATCAGCCCCAGCATTTT	CASSFARGGWNQPQHF
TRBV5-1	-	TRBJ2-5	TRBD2	TGCGCCAGCAGCAACCCGGGACTAGCAGGGGAGACCCAGTACTTC	CASSNPGLAGETQYF
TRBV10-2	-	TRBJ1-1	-	TGCGCCAGCAGTGAGTCGGGGGGAGAGGGCACTGAAGCTTTCTTT	CASSESGGEGTEAFF
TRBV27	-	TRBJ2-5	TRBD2	TGTGCCAGCAGTTCTGGTGTAGCGGGAGTAAAGACCCAGTACTTC	CASSSGVAGVKTQYF
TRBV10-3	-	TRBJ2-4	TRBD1	TGTGCCATCAGTGAGTCAGGACAGGGTGGAGTTCAGTACTTC	CAISESGQGGVQYF
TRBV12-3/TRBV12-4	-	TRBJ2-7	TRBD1	TGTGCCAGCAGTTTAGGGACAGGCGGCGAGCAGTACTTC	CASSLGTGGEQYF
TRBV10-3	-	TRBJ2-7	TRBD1	TGTGCCATCAGACCCGGGACAGAACCCTACGAGCAGTACTTC	CAIRPGTEPYEQYF
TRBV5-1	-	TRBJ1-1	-	TGCGCCAGCAACAGCGGGGGCTCGACTGAAGCTTTCTTT	CASNSGGSTEAFF
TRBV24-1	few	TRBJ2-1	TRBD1	TGTGCCACCAGTGATTTACAATCCGGAGGACAGGGGTACAATGAGCAGTTCTTC	CATSDLQSGGQGYNEQFF
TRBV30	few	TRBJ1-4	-	TGTGCCTGGAGTAGGTTCAGGGATGAAAAACTGTTTTTT	CAWSRFRDEKLFF
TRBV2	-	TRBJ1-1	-	TGTGCCAGCAGTGAGCGGGTTTACACTGAAGCTTTCTTT	CASSERVYTEAFF
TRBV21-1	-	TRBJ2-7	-	TGTGCCAGCAGCCTCGACCTAGTCTTACGGACAGGCCGAACCTACGAGCAGTACTTC	CASSLDLVLRTGRTYEQYF
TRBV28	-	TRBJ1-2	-	TGTGCCAGCAGTTCGGGACAAAAGGAATCTGGCTACACCTTC	CASSSGQKESGYTF
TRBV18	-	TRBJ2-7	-	TGTGCCAGCTCACCACTTGACACCCAGGGGTACGGCGAGCAGTACTTC	CASSPLDTQGYGEQYF
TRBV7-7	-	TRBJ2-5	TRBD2	TGTGCCAGCAGCTTAGGCGGGGGGTGGGAGACCCAGTACTTC	CASSLGGGWETQYF
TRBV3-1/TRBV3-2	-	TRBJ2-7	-	TGTGCCAGCAGCCAAGTTAACGAGCAGTACTTC	CASSQVNEQYF
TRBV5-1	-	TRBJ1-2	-	TGCGCCAGCAGCCTGGGGGGGAGGACCTATGGCTACACCTTC	CASSLGGRTYGYTF
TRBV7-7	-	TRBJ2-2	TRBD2	TGTGCCAGCAGCTCGGGACTAGCTCCTGCCGGGGAGCTGTTTTTT	CASSSGLAPAGELFF